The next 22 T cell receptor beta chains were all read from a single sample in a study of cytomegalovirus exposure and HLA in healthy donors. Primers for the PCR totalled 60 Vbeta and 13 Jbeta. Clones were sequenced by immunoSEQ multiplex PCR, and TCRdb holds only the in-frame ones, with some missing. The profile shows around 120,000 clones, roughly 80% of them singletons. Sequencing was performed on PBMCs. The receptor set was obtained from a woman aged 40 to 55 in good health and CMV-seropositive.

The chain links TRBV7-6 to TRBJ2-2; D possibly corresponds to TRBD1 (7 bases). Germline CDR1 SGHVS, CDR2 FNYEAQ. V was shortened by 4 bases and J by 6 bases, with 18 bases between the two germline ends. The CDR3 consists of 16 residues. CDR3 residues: CASSSRGESVAGELFF. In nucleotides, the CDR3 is TGTGCCAGCAGCTCCAGGGGGGAGAGTGTGGCCGGGGAGCTGTTTTTT.

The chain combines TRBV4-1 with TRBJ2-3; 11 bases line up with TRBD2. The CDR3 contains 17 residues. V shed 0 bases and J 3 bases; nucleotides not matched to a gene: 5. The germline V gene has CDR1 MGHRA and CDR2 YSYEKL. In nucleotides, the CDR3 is TGCGCCAGCAGCCAAGATTCCCTAGCGGGGGGAACAGATACGCAGTATTTT. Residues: CASSQDSLAGGTDTQYF.

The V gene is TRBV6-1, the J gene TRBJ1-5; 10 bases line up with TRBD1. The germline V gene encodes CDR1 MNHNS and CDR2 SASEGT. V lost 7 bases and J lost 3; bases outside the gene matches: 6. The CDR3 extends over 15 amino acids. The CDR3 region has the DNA TGTGCCAGCATTAGACAGGGGGCTAACAATCAGCCCCAGCATTTT. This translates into CASIRQGANNQPQHF.

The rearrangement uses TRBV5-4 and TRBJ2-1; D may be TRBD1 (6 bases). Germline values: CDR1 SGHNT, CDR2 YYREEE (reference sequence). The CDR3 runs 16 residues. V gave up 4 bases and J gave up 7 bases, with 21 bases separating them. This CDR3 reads CASSIPGQVVPNEQFF. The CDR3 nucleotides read TGTGCCAGCAGCATACCGGGACAAGTAGTCCCAAATGAGCAGTTCTTC.

The CDR3: CASSYRGSSYEQYF. DNA for the CDR3: TGTGCCAGCAGTTATAGGGGGAGCTCCTACGAGCAGTACTTC. The chain employs TRBV6-6 and TRBJ2-7; the D gene is possibly TRBD1 (6 bases). The CDR3 runs to 14 residues. CDR1 is MNHNY and CDR2 is SVGAGI in the germline V gene (reference sequence). V gave up 3 bases and J gave up 0 bases, with 9 bases separating them.

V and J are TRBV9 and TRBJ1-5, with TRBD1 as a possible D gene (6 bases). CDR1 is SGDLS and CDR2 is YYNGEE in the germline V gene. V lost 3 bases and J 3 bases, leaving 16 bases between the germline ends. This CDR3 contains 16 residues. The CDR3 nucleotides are TGTGCCAGCAGCGATGAAGGACAGACGCTCAATCAGCCCCAGCATTTT. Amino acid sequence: CASSDEGQTLNQPQHF.

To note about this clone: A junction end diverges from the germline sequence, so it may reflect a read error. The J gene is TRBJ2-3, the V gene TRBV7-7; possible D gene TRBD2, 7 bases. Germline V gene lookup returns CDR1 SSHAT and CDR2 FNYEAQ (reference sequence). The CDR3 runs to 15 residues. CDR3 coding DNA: TGTGCTAGCAGCTTAGTTGGGGGGGCGGCAGATACGCAGTATTTT. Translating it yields CASSLVGGAADTQYF.

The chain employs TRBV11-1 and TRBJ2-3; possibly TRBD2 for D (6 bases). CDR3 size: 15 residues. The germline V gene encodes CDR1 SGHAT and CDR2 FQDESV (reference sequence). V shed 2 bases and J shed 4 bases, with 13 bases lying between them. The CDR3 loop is CASSLSPGRSDTQYF. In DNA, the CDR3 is TGTGCCAGCAGCTTAAGTCCGGGGAGGTCAGATACGCAGTATTTT.

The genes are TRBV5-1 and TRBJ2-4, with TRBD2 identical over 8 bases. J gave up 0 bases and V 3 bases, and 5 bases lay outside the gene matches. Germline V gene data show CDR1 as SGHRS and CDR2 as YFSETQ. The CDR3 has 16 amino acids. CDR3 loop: CASSSGTRLAKNIQYF. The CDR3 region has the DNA TGCGCCAGCAGCTCTGGGACTAGACTAGCCAAAAACATTCAGTACTTC. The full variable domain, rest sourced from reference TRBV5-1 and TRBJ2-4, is KAGVTQTPRYLIKTRGQQVTLSCSPISGHRSVSWYQQTPGQGLQFLFEYFSETQRNKGNFPGRFSGRQFSNSRSEMNVSTLELGDSALYLCASSSGTRLAKNIQYFGAGTRLSVL.

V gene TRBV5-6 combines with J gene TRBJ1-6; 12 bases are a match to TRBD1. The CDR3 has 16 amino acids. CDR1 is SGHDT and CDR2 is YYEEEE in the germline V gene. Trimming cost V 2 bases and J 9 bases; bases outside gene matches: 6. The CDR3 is CASSFSGTGGTSPLHF. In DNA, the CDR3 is TGTGCCAGCAGCTTTTCCGGGACAGGGGGCACTTCACCCCTCCACTTT.

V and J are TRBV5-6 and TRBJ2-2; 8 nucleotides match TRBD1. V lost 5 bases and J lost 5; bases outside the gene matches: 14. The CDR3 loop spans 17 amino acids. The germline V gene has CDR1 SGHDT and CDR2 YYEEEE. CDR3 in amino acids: CASRWTGSRLGTGELFF. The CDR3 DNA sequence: TGTGCCAGCAGGTGGACAGGGTCCCGCTTGGGGACCGGGGAGCTGTTTTTT.

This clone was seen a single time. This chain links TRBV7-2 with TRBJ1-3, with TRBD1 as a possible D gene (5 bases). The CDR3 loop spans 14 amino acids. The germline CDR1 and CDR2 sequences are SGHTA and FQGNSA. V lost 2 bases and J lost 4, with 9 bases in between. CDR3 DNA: TGTGCCAGCAGCTTACGACAGCCCGGAAACACCATATATTTT. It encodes CASSLRQPGNTIYF. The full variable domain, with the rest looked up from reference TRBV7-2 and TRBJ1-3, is GAGVSQSPSNKVTEKGKDVELRCDPISGHTALYWYRQSLGQGLEFLIYFQGNSAPDKSGLPSDRFSAERTGGSVSTLTIQRTQQEDSAVYLCASSLRQPGNTIYFGEGSWLTVV.

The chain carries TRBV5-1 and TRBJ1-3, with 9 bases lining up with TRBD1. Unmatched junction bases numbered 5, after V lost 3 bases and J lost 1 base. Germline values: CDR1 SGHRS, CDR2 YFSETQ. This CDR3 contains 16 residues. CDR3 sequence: CASSSGDRGSGNTIYF. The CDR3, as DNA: TGCGCCAGCAGCTCCGGTGACAGGGGGTCTGGAAACACCATATATTTT.

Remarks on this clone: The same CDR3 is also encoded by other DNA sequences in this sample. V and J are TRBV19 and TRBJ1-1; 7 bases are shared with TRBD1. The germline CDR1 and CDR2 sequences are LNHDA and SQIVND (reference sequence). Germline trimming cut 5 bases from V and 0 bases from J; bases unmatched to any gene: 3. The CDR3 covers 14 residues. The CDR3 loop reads CASSPDRVNTEAFF. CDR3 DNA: TGTGCCAGTAGTCCTGACAGGGTGAACACTGAAGCTTTCTTT.

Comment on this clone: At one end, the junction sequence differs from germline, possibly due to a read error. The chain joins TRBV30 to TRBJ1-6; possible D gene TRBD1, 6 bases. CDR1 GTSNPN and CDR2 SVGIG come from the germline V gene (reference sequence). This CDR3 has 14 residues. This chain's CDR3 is CAGRNRANNSPLHF. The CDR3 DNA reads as TGTGCCGGGAGGAACAGGGCTAATAATTCACCCCTCCACTTT. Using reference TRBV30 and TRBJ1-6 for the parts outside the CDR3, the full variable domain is SQTIHQWPATLVQPVGSPLSLECTVEGTSNPNLYWYRQAAGRGLQLLFYSVGIGQISSEVPQNLSASRPQDRQFILSSKKLLLSDSGFYLCAGRNRANNSPLHFGNGTRLTVT.

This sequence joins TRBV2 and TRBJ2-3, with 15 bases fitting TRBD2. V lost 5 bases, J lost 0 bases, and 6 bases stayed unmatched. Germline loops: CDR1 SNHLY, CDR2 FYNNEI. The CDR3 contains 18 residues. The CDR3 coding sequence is TGTGCCAGCAGTTCCGGGACTAGCGGGGGGACGAGCACAGATACGCAGTATTTT. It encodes CASSSGTSGGTSTDTQYF.

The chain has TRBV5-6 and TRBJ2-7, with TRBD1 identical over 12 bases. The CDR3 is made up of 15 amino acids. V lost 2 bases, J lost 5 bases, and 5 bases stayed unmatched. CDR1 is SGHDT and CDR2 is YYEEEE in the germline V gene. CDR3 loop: CASSLTGQGANEQYF. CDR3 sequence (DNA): TGTGCCAGCAGCTTAACGGGACAGGGGGCCAACGAGCAGTACTTC.

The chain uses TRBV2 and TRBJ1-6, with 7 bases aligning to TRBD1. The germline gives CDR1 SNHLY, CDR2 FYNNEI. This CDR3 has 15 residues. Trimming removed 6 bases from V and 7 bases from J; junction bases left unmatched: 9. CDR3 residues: CASRIDRARNSPLHF. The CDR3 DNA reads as TGTGCCAGCAGGATCGACAGGGCCCGAAATTCACCCCTCCACTTT.

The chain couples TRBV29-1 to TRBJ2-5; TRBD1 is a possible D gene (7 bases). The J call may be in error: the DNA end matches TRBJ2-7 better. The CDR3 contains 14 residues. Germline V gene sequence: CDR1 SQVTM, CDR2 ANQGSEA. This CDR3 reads CSVVGGQFDYEQYF. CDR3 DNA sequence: TGCAGCGTTGTGGGGGGACAGTTTGACTACGAGCAGTACTTC.

The CDR3 is CASSLGDRDVETQYF. In DNA, the CDR3 is TGCGCCAGCAGCTTGGGAGACAGGGATGTTGAGACCCAGTACTTC. The chain joins TRBV5-1 to TRBJ2-5, with TRBD1 identical over 7 bases. Germline CDR1 is SGHRS and CDR2 is YFSETQ. J gave up 5 bases and V 0 bases, and 7 bases lay outside the gene matches. This CDR3 is built from 15 residues. The variable domain in full, with the rest retrieved from reference TRBV5-1 and TRBJ2-5, is KAGVTQTPRYLIKTRGQQVTLSCSPISGHRSVSWYQQTPGQGLQFLFEYFSETQRNKGNFPGRFSGRQFSNSRSEMNVSTLELGDSALYLCASSLGDRDVETQYFGPGTRLLVL.

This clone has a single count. This CDR3 reads CASSLMTGDRFETQYF. The DNA for the CDR3 is TGCGCCAGCAGCTTGATGACAGGGGATCGTTTTGAGACCCAGTACTTC. The rearrangement links TRBV5-1 to TRBJ2-5; 8 bases match TRBD1. V lost 1 base to trimming and J lost 5 bases; unmatched junction nucleotides: 10. The CDR3 loop spans 16 amino acids. The germline V gene has CDR1 SGHRS and CDR2 YFSETQ.

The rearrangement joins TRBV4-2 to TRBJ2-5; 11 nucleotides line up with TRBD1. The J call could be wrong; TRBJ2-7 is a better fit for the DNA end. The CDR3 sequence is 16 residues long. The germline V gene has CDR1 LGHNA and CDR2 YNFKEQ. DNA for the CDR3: TGTGCCAGCAGCCAACAACGGGGGACAGGGGGCTACGAGCAGTACTTC. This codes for CASSQQRGTGGYEQYF.